This T cell receptor beta chain was identified in a study of spatial heterogeneity in lung cancer. This clonotype ranks as medium-sized. Its antigen is still unknown. Study-level findings and limits: Approximate estimated coverage of tumor T cells amounted to less than 7.5% for alpha and about 13% for beta chains. Within tumors, counts of expanded alpha and beta TCRs tracked tumor mutation counts.

Germline CDR1 SGHRS, CDR2 YFSETQ. The trim removed 4 bases at V and 4 bases at J, leaving 5 bases unmatched. The CDR3 is 14 amino acids. Time point described: sample taken at primary tumor resection. Samples came from roughly 75 TRACERx patients with untreated early-stage lung cancer. Unsorted whole RNA of tumor, nontumor lung or frozen PBMC was sequenced. TCRdb independently ran MiXCR on the 5' RACE reads; one entry per CDR3 protein. The sample has approximately 7,400 distinct CDR3 sequences, roughly 7.5% seen once. The specimen comprised lung tumor tissue, sampled at surgery. This clonotype was obtained from a male donor with early-stage non-small cell lung cancer. This chain links TRBV5-1 with TRBJ2-3, with 8 bases matching TRBD2. The CDR3 region is CASSSGGPPDTQYF. The CDR3 DNA sequence: TGCGCCAGCAGCAGCGGGGGACCGCCAGATACGCAGTATTTT. Combining the CDR3 with reference TRBV5-1 and TRBJ2-3 gives the whole variable domain KAGVTQTPRYLIKTRGQQVTLSCSPISGHRSVSWYQQTPGQGLQFLFEYFSETQRNKGNFPGRFSGRQFSNSRSEMNVSTLELGDSALYLCASSSGGPPDTQYFGPGTRLTVL.